This TCR beta chain was sequenced for a study of blood T cell repertoires in COVID-19. Turning to the study itself: Nucleic acid was either cDNA or gDNA, and it came from T cells, B-cell-depleted T cells, or PBMCs.

With 3 bases removed from V and 0 bases from J, the gap between germline ends came to 9 bases. The CDR3 runs to 14 residues. Germline V lookup: CDR1 LGHDT, CDR2 YNNKEL (reference sequence). The assay was immunoSEQ multiplex PCR, and TCRdb's table has in-frame clones only and misses some. Seen here are roughly 70,000 clones, approximately 73% observed once, and the top ten hold about 15%. This clonotype was sampled from a man aged 55-75 years with COVID-19, enrolled during active disease. The genes are TRBV3-1 (or the pseudogene TRBV3-2) and TRBJ2-7, with D possibly being TRBD1 (6 bases). Sequenced material: peripheral blood. CDR3 loop: CASSQGRGSYEQYF. The CDR3 DNA follows: TGTGCCAGCAGCCAGGGCAGGGGCTCCTACGAGCAGTACTTC.